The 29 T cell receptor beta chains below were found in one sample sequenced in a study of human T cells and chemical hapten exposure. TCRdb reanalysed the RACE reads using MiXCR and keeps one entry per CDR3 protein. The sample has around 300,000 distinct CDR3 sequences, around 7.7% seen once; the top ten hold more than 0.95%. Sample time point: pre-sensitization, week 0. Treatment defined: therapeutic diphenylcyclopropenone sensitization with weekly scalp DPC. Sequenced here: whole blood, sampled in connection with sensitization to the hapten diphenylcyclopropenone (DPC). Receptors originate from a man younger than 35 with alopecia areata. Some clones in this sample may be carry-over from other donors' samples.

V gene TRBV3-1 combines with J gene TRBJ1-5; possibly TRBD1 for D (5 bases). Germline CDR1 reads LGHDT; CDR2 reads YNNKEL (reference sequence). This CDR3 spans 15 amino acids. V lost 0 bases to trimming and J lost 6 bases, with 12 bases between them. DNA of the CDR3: TGTGCCAGCAGCCAAGACAGGGTTAGGGGTCAGCCCCAGCATTTT. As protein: CASSQDRVRGQPQHF.

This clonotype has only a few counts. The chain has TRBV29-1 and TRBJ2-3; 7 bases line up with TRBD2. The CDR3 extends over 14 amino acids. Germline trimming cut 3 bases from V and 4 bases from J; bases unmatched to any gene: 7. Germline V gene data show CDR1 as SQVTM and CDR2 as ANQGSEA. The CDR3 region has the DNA TGCAGCGTTGACTGGGGGGGGGTCGCAGATACGCAGTATTTT. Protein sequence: CSVDWGGVADTQYF.

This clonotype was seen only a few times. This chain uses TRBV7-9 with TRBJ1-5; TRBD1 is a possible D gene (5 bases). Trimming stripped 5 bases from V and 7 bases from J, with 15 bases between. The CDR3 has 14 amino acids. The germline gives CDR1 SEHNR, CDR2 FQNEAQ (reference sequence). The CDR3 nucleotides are TGTGCCAGCAGCCCGGACGGTTGGGGGCAGCCCCAGCATTTT. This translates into CASSPDGWGQPQHF.

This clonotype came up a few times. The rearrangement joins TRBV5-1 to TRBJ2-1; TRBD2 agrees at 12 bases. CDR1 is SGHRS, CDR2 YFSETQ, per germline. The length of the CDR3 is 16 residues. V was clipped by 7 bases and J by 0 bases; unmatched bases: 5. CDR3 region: CASALAGGSSYNEQFF. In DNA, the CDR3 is TGCGCCAGCGCACTAGCGGGGGGAAGCTCCTACAATGAGCAGTTCTTC.

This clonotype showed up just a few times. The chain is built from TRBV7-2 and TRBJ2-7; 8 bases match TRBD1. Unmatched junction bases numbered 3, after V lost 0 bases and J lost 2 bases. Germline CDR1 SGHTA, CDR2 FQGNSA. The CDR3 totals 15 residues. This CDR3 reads CASSLAAGGTYEQYF. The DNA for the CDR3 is TGTGCCAGCAGCTTAGCGGCAGGGGGCACCTACGAGCAGTACTTC.

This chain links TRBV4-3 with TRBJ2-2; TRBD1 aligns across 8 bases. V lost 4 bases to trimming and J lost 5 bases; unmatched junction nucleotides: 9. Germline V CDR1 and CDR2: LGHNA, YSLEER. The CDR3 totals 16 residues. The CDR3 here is CASSPGQGEQTGELFF. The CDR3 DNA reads TGCGCCAGCAGCCCTGGACAGGGAGAACAAACCGGGGAGCTGTTTTTT.

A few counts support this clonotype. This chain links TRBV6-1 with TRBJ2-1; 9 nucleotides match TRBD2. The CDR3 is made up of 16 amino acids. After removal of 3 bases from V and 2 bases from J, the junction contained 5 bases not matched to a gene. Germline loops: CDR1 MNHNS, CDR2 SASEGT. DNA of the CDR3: TGTGCCAGCAGTGAGACTAGCGGCCGAACCTACAATGAGCAGTTCTTC. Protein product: CASSETSGRTYNEQFF.

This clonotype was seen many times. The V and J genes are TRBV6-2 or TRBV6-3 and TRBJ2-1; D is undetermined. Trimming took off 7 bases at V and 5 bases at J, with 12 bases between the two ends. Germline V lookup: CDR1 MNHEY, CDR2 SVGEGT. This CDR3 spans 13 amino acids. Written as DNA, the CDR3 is TGTGCCAGCACTCAGGACCAGGACAATGAGCAGTTCTTC. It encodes CASTQDQDNEQFF.

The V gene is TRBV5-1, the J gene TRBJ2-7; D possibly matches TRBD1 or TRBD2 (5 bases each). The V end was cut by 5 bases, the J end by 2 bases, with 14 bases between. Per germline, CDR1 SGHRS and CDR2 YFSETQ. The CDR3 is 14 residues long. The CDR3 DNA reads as TGCGCCAGCAGTCAGAGGGACGGAACCTACGAGCAGTACTTC. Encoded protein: CASSQRDGTYEQYF.

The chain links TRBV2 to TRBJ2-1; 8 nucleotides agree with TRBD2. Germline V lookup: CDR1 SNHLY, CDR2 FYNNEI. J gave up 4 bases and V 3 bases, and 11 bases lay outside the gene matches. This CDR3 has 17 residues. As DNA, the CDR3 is TGTGCCAGCAGTGAGGTAGTCGGGGGGGCGGAATACAATGAGCAGTTCTTC. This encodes CASSEVVGGAEYNEQFF.

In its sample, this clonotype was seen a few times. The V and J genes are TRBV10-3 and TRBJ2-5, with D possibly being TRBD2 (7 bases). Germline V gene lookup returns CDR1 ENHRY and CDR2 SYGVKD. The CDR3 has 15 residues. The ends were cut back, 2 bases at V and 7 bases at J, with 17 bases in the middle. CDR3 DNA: TGTGCCATCAGTGAGGGCGGGGGCCTCCTCGGGACCCAGTACTTC. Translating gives CAISEGGGLLGTQYF.

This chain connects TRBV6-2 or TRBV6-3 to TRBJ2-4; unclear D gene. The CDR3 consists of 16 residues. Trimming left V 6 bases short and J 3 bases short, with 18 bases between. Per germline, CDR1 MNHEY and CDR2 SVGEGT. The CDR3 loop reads CASSPHEERYKNIQYF. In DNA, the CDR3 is TGTGCCAGCAGCCCCCACGAGGAGCGATACAAAAACATTCAGTACTTC.

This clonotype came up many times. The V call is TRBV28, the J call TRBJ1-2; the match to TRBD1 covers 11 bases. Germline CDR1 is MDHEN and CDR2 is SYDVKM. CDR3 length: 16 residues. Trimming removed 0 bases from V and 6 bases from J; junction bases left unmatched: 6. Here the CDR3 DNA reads TGTGCCAGCAGTTTATGGGACAGGGGGCATGAAGATGGCTACACCTTC. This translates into CASSLWDRGHEDGYTF.

The CDR3 reads CASSAAAPEQYV. CDR3 coding DNA: TGTGCCAGCAGCGCCGCCGCCCCCGAGCAGTACGTC. The chain couples TRBV9 to TRBJ2-7, with D hard to call. Germline V CDR1 and CDR2: SGDLS, YYNGEE. The CDR3 covers 12 residues. V dropped 3 bases and J dropped 6 bases, with 10 bases sitting between them.

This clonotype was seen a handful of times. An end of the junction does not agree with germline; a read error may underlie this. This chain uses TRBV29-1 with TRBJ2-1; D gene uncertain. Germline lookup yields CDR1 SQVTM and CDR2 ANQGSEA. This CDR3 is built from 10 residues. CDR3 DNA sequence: TGCAGCGTTGACGTGACCCTGAACGTCTTC. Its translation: CSVDVTLNVF.

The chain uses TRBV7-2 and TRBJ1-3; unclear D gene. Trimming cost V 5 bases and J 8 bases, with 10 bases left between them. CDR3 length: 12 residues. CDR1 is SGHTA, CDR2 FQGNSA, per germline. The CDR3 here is CASSRPEYTIYF. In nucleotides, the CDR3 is TGTGCCAGCAGCCGCCCCGAATACACCATATATTTT.

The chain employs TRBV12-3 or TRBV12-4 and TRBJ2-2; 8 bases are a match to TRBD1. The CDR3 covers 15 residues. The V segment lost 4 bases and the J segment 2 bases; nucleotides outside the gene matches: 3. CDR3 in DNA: TGTGCCAGCAGTTACAGGGGGATAAACACCGGGGAGCTGTTTTTT. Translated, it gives CASSYRGINTGELFF.

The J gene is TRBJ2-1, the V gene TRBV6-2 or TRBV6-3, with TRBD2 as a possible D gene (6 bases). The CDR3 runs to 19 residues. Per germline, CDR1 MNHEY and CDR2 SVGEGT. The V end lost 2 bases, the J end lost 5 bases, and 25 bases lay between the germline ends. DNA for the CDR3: TGTGCCAGCAGTTACACATTATACCGGGACTCGAAGATAAACAATGAGCAGTTCTTC. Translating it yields CASSYTLYRDSKINNEQFF.

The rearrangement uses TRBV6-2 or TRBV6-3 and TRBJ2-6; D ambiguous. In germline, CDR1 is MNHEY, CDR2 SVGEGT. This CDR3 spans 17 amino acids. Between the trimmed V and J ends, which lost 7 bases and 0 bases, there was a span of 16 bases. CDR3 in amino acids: CASTLPWGSSGANVLTF. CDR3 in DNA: TGTGCCAGCACCCTTCCTTGGGGAAGCTCTGGGGCCAACGTCCTGACTTTC.

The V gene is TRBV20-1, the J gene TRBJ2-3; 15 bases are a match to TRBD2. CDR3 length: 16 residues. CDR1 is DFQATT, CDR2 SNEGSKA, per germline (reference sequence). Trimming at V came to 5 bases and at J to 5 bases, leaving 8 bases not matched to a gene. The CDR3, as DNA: TGCAGTGCTTGGACTAGCGGGGGGGCCAAATTAGATACGCAGTATTTT. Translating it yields CSAWTSGGAKLDTQYF.

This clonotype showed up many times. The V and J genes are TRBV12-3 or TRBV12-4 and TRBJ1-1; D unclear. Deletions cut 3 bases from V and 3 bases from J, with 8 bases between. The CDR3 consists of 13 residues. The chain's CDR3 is CASSFLQDTEAFF. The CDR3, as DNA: TGTGCCAGCAGTTTTCTGCAGGACACTGAAGCTTTCTTT.

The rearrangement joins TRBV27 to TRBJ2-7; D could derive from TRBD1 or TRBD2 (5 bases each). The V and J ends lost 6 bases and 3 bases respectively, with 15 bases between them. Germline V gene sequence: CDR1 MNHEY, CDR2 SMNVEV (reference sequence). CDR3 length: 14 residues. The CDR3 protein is CASSQNGAGYEQYF. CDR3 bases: TGTGCCAGCAGCCAAAACGGGGCCGGCTACGAGCAGTACTTC.

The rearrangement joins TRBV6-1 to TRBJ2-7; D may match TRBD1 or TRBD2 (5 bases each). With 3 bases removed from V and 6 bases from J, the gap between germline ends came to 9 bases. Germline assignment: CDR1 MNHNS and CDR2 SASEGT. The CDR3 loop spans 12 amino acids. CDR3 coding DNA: TGTGCCAGCAGTGACGAGGGGTTCGAGCAGTACTTC. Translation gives CASSDEGFEQYF.

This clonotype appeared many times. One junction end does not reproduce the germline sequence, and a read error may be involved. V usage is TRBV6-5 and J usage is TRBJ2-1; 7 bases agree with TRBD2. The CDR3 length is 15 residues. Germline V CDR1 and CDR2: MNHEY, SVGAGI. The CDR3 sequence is CASSVGLGENIRGIF. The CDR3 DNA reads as TGTGCCAGCAGTGTCGGACTAGGGGAGAACATCCGGGGAATCTTC.

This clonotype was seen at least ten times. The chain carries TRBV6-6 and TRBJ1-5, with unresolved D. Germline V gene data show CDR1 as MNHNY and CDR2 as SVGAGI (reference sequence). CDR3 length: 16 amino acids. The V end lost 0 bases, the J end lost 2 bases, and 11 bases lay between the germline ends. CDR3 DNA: TGTGCCAGCAGTTACTCGGGGTTTGCGGGCAATCAGCCCCAGCATTTT. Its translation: CASSYSGFAGNQPQHF.

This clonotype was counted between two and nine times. The DNA for the CDR3 is TGTGGGGTTCGTGAGTGGGACAAAAACATTCAGTACTTC. This codes for CGVREWDKNIQYF. The genes are TRBV28 and TRBJ2-4; unclear D gene. Germline assignment: CDR1 MDHEN and CDR2 SYDVKM. The CDR3 extends over 13 amino acids.

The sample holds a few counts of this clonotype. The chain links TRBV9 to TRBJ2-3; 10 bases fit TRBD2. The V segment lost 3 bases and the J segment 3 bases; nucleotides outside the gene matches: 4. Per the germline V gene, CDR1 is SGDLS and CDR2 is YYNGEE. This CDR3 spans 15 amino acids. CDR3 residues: CASSDGLAVTDTQYF. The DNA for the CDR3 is TGTGCCAGCAGCGACGGACTAGCGGTTACAGATACGCAGTATTTT.

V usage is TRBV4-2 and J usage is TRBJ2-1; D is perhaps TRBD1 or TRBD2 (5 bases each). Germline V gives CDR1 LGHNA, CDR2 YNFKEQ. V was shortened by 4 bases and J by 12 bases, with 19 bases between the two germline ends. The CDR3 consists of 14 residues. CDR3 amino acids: CASSPERGNLGQFF. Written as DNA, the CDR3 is TGTGCCAGCAGCCCAGAGAGGGGCAACCTAGGGCAGTTCTTC.

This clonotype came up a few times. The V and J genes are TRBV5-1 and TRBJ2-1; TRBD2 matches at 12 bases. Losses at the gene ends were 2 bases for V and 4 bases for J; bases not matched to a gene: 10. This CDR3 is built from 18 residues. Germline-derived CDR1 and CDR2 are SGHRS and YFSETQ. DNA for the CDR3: TGCGCCAGCAGCTTCCTAGCGGGGGGGCCTCCTCCTTACAATGAGCAGTTCTTC. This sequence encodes CASSFLAGGPPPYNEQFF.